Presented here are 23 T cell receptor beta chains from one specimen sequenced in a study of neoadjuvant anti-PD-1 for oral cavity cancer. The method was immunoSEQ multiplex PCR; TCRdb's version includes in-frame clones alone and lacks a portion of them. The table lists 55,000 to 80,000 clones, more than 70% of them singletons, with roughly 3.5% in the top ten. The material was PBMCs, obtained before nivolumab (anti-PD-1) treatment. Every receptor here comes from a person between 35 and 79 years old with oral cavity squamous cell carcinoma.

The chain joins TRBV6-1 to TRBJ1-2, with a tentative D call TRBD1 (5 bases). V lost 1 base and J 2 bases, leaving 17 bases between the germline ends. The CDR3 is 17 residues long. CDR1 and CDR2 (germline): MNHNS, SASEGT. Written as DNA, the CDR3 is TGTGCCAGCAGTGAAGGGGGTCCGACAGAAGCGAACTATGGCTACACCTTC. This codes for CASSEGGPTEANYGYTF.

The V gene is TRBV7-3, the J gene TRBJ2-3, with D possibly being TRBD1 or TRBD2 (5 bases each). Deletions cut 5 bases from V and 5 bases from J, with 20 bases between. Germline lookup yields CDR1 SGHTA and CDR2 FQGTGA. The CDR3 length is 16 residues. The CDR3 loop is CASSHKLDVRGDTQYF. The CDR3 DNA reads as TGTGCCAGCAGCCACAAACTAGACGTTAGGGGAGATACGCAGTATTTT.

V and J are TRBV6-1 and TRBJ2-3; D may be TRBD1 or TRBD2 (5 bases each). The CDR3 has 16 amino acids. The V and J ends lost 2 bases and 1 base respectively, with 13 bases between them. Germline V gene data show CDR1 as MNHNS and CDR2 as SASEGT. This chain's CDR3 is CASSESRGIGTDTQYF. The CDR3 region has the DNA TGTGCCAGCAGTGAATCGAGGGGTATTGGCACAGATACGCAGTATTTT.

The chain employs TRBV28 and TRBJ1-2; tentatively, D is TRBD1 (6 bases). The germline CDR1 and CDR2 sequences are MDHEN and SYDVKM. The V end was cut by 3 bases, the J end by 8 bases, with 16 bases between. The CDR3 spans 14 residues. The CDR3 region has the DNA TGTGCCAGCAGTTTTTGGGGAACAGGGCACGGCTACACCTTC. As protein: CASSFWGTGHGYTF.

The chain uses TRBV7-6 and TRBJ1-5; TRBD1 matches at 7 bases. Looked up from germline, CDR1 is SGHVS and CDR2 is FNYEAQ. The CDR3 runs 15 residues. V was pared by 2 bases and J by 0 bases, with 1 base of the junction left unmatched. The DNA for the CDR3 is TGTGCCAGCAGCTTACAGGGGGGTAGCAATCAGCCCCAGCATTTT. Its translation: CASSLQGGSNQPQHF.

This clone was seen just once. V gene TRBV29-1 combines with J gene TRBJ2-7, with D tentatively TRBD1 or TRBD2 (5 bases each). V was shortened by 3 bases and J by 3 bases, with 18 bases between the two germline ends. The length of the CDR3 is 15 residues. The V gene's germline CDR1 is SQVTM and CDR2 ANQGSEA. The CDR3 DNA is TGCAGCGTTGAGGGGCGGGCAGGAGCAGACTACGAGCAGTACTTC. Its protein product is CSVEGRAGADYEQYF.

This chain joins TRBV4-1 and TRBJ1-2, with 7 bases that match TRBD1. The germline V gene encodes CDR1 MGHRA and CDR2 YSYEKL. The V segment lost 0 bases and the J segment 8 bases; nucleotides outside the gene matches: 9. The CDR3 extends over 15 amino acids. In DNA form, the CDR3 reads TGCGCCAGCAGCCAAGAGCGACAGGGCGATTACGGCTACACCTTC. Translated: CASSQERQGDYGYTF.

The CDR3 sequence is CASSLARDGTGELFF. The CDR3 DNA sequence: TGTGCCAGCAGCTTAGCCAGGGACGGCACCGGGGAGCTGTTTTTT. The chain links TRBV7-9 to TRBJ2-2; D may match TRBD1 or TRBD2 (5 bases each). Trimming stripped 0 bases from V and 4 bases from J, with 9 bases between. This CDR3 is 15 amino acids long. CDR1 and CDR2 from the germline V gene are SEHNR and FQNEAQ (reference sequence).

This chain connects TRBV30 to TRBJ1-5; no reliable D call. V lost 0 bases and J lost 2, with 14 bases in between. In germline, CDR1 is GTSNPN, CDR2 SVGIG (reference sequence). The CDR3 totals 16 residues. The chain's CDR3 is CAWSVLSVLGNQPQHF. The CDR3 bases are TGTGCCTGGAGTGTACTCTCGGTTTTGGGCAATCAGCCCCAGCATTTT.

The V and J genes are TRBV4-1 and TRBJ1-3; D might be TRBD1 (5 bases). The germline V gene encodes CDR1 MGHRA and CDR2 YSYEKL. The CDR3 covers 18 residues. The V end lost 0 bases, the J end lost 4 bases, and 19 bases lay between the germline ends. The CDR3 here is CASSQDLDSRHAGNTIYF. CDR3 nucleotide sequence: TGCGCCAGCAGCCAAGATCTAGACAGCAGGCACGCGGGAAACACCATATATTTT.

V gene TRBV25-1 combines with J gene TRBJ2-7; 9 bases are shared with TRBD2. The CDR3 is 16 residues long. V lost 2 bases to trimming and J lost 2 bases; unmatched junction nucleotides: 7. Germline loops: CDR1 MGHDK, CDR2 SYGVNS. CDR3 residues: CASSEATGTSPYEQYF. The CDR3 region has the DNA TGTGCCAGCAGTGAAGCCACCGGGACTAGCCCCTACGAGCAGTACTTC.

The table lists this clone with a few counts. The chain is built from TRBV9 and TRBJ2-5, with D possibly being TRBD1 or TRBD2 (6 bases each). This CDR3 is built from 15 residues. V lost 3 bases, J lost 5 bases, and 17 bases lay in between. The V gene's germline CDR1 is SGDLS and CDR2 YYNGEE. This chain's CDR3 is CASSARWGAGETQYF. The CDR3 nucleotides are TGTGCCAGCAGCGCTCGGTGGGGGGCTGGGGAGACCCAGTACTTC.

J is TRBJ2-1 and V is TRBV5-1; 8 bases line up with TRBD2. Per germline, CDR1 SGHRS and CDR2 YFSETQ. The CDR3 contains 14 residues. J lost 4 bases, V lost 6 bases, and 6 bases had no gene match. CDR3 in DNA: TGCGCCAGCACAACTAGCGGTAATTACAATGAGCAGTTCTTC. Its protein is CASTTSGNYNEQFF.

The chain carries TRBV19 and TRBJ1-5; no firm D call. The germline CDR1 and CDR2 sequences are LNHDA and SQIVND (reference sequence). The germline V and J ends were trimmed by 1 base and 7 bases, with 20 bases remaining between them. CDR3 length equals 17 residues. The CDR3 nucleotides read TGTGCCAGTAGTATAGGGTTCGGAGGAAAAATCGGGCAGCCCCAGCATTTT. It encodes CASSIGFGGKIGQPQHF. Full variable domain (outside the CDR3, taken from reference TRBV19 and TRBJ1-5): DGGITQSPKYLFRKEGQNVTLSCEQNLNHDAMYWYRQDPGQGLRLIYYSQIVNDFQKGDIAEGYSVSREKKESFPLTVTSAQKNPTAFYLCASSIGFGGKIGQPQHFGDGTRLSIL.

The V gene is TRBV6-1, the J gene TRBJ1-1; the match to TRBD1 covers 7 bases. V lost 8 bases, J lost 6 bases, and 15 bases stayed unmatched. The CDR3 covers 15 residues. From germline, CDR1 is MNHNS and CDR2 SASEGT. The CDR3 region is CASQGGGDGGSEAFF. Here the CDR3 DNA reads TGTGCCAGCCAGGGGGGCGGTGATGGTGGGTCTGAAGCTTTCTTT.

The chain is built from TRBV9 and TRBJ2-1; D is unclear. The CDR3 is 15 amino acids. From germline, CDR1 is SGDLS and CDR2 YYNGEE. Trimming pared 0 bases from V and 2 bases from J, leaving 9 bases between. CDR3 coding DNA: TGTGCCAGCAGCGTAGATGCGGTCGCCTACAATGAGCAGTTCTTC. Protein product: CASSVDAVAYNEQFF.

This clone occurred a few times. The J gene is TRBJ2-2, the V gene TRBV6-5; 9 nucleotides line up with TRBD1. Germline loops: CDR1 MNHEY, CDR2 SVGAGI. J was trimmed by 6 bases and V by 6 bases; bases with no gene match: 2. This CDR3 region has 13 residues. CDR3 nucleotides: TGTGCCAGCAGGGGACAGGGCCCCGGGGAGCTGTTTTTT. Translation gives CASRGQGPGELFF.

This chain's CDR3 is CASSLLNTGELFF. CDR3 coding DNA: TGTGCCAGCAGCCTACTCAACACCGGGGAGCTGTTTTTT. This chain joins TRBV7-3 and TRBJ2-2; no clear D gene. The CDR3 is made up of 13 amino acids. The germline V gene has CDR1 SGHTA and CDR2 FQGTGA. Trimming took off 5 bases at V and 2 bases at J, with 6 bases between the two ends.

The chain combines TRBV30 with TRBJ2-3; 9 nucleotides match TRBD1. The germline V gene has CDR1 GTSNPN and CDR2 SVGIG (reference sequence). V was clipped by 2 bases and J by 3 bases; unmatched bases: 9. The CDR3 loop spans 16 amino acids. The CDR3 DNA reads as TGTGCCTGGAGTTTAAAACACGGGACAGGGACAGATACGCAGTATTTT. Translating gives CAWSLKHGTGTDTQYF.

The chain has TRBV9 and TRBJ1-1, with D possibly TRBD1 on 5 matching bases. The CDR3 consists of 15 residues. V gave up 4 bases and J gave up 0 bases, with 13 bases separating them. The germline V gene has CDR1 SGDLS and CDR2 YYNGEE. The CDR3 sequence: CASSPGTYMNTEAFF. DNA for the CDR3: TGTGCCAGCAGCCCCGGGACGTACATGAACACTGAAGCTTTCTTT.

The chain is built from TRBV7-9 and TRBJ2-1, with TRBD1 identical over 7 bases. The CDR3 runs to 13 residues. Germline CDR1 SEHNR, CDR2 FQNEAQ (reference sequence). The junction had 3 bases not matched to a gene; V was cut back by 5 bases and J by 5 bases. The CDR3 spells CASSLQGDNEQFF. The CDR3 nucleotides are TGTGCCAGCAGCCTGCAGGGGGACAATGAGCAGTTCTTC.

V gene TRBV28 combines with J gene TRBJ2-7; D is ambiguous. Trimming stripped 2 bases from V and 4 bases from J, with 6 bases between. Germline CDR1 MDHEN, CDR2 SYDVKM. The CDR3 consists of 12 residues. The CDR3 loop is CASSLGKYEQYF. CDR3 sequence (DNA): TGTGCCAGCAGTTTAGGAAAGTACGAGCAGTACTTC.

At least ten counts were recorded for this clone. The chain combines TRBV4-1 with TRBJ1-5, with TRBD1 matching over 8 bases. This CDR3 is 18 amino acids long. Germline V CDR1 and CDR2: MGHRA, YSYEKL. The V and J ends lost 1 base and 3 bases, in that order; junction bases with no gene match: 11. The DNA of the CDR3 is TGCGCCAGCAGCCAAGGTAGGGCTTCGGGACAGGCCAATCAGCCCCAGCATTTT. It specifies CASSQGRASGQANQPQHF.